These 27 T cell receptor beta chains were sequenced from one sample in a study of cytomegalovirus exposure and HLA in healthy donors. Sequencing used immunoSEQ multiplex PCR; TCRdb keeps in-frame clones, though not all of them. Of roughly 90,000 clones listed, approximately 81% were seen once; the top ten hold 20% to 25%. The source material was PBMCs. The origin of the receptors is a man between 18 and 29 years old in good health and CMV-seropositive.

This clone was recorded only once. The chain recombines TRBV5-1 with TRBJ1-1; D is unclear. The CDR3 spans 14 residues. V gave up 2 bases and J gave up 4 bases, with 12 bases separating them. From germline, CDR1 is SGHRS and CDR2 YFSETQ. The CDR3 DNA reads as TGCGCCAGCAGCTTTCCGGGAGAGGGCACTGAAGCTTTCTTT. It yields the protein CASSFPGEGTEAFF.

The rearrangement links TRBV2 to TRBJ2-5; D gene ambiguous. The V and J ends lost 3 bases and 6 bases respectively, with 5 bases between them. The CDR3 is 11 amino acids. In germline, CDR1 is SNHLY, CDR2 FYNNEI. The CDR3: CASSEKQTQYF. The CDR3 region has the DNA TGTGCCAGCAGTGAGAAGCAGACCCAGTACTTC.

V gene TRBV6-1 combines with J gene TRBJ2-5, with 8 positions matching TRBD2. Looked up from germline, CDR1 is MNHNS and CDR2 is SASEGT. The V gene end was trimmed by 6 bases and the J gene end by 1 base; junction bases not matched to a gene: 7. The CDR3 runs to 15 residues. The CDR3 nucleotides read TGTGCCAGCAGGGGAGCGGGAGAGGGCCAAGAGACCCAGTACTTC. Its translation is CASRGAGEGQETQYF.

The chain is built from TRBV4-1 and TRBJ2-7, with a possible D match to TRBD2 (5 bases). Trimming shortened V by 0 bases and J by 0 bases, and 9 bases separated the two germline ends. This CDR3 comprises 15 residues. The germline gives CDR1 MGHRA, CDR2 YSYEKL. The CDR3 region is CASSQDRGSSYEQYV. The CDR3 bases are TGCGCCAGCAGCCAAGATCGAGGGAGCTCCTACGAGCAGTACGTC.

The V gene is TRBV7-9, the J gene TRBJ2-1, with D perhaps TRBD1 (6 bases). The CDR3 extends over 13 amino acids. Germline CDR1 is SEHNR and CDR2 is FQNEAQ (reference sequence). The ends were cut back, 3 bases at V and 9 bases at J, with 12 bases in the middle. As DNA, the CDR3 is TGTGCCAGCAGCTTGCAGGGGAGCGGTGAGCAGTTCTTC. It specifies CASSLQGSGEQFF.

The rearrangement joins TRBV27 to TRBJ1-1; weak D call: TRBD1 (6 bases). V lost 4 bases to trimming and J lost 2 bases, with 20 bases between them. The germline V gene has CDR1 MNHEY and CDR2 SMNVEV (reference sequence). This CDR3 has 17 residues. The CDR3 DNA is TGTGCCAGCAGTTGGAAATCAGGGGCCGCGAAAAACACTGAAGCTTTCTTT. Translation: CASSWKSGAAKNTEAFF.

The V gene is TRBV6-5, the J gene TRBJ2-1; TRBD2 aligns across 8 bases. This CDR3 is built from 14 residues. Germline values: CDR1 MNHEY, CDR2 SVGAGI. The V gene end was trimmed by 6 bases and the J gene end by 1 base; junction bases not matched to a gene: 2. The CDR3 nucleotides read TGTGCCAGCAGGGTAGCGGGGTCCTACAATGAGCAGTTCTTC. This sequence encodes CASRVAGSYNEQFF.

The V and J genes are TRBV10-2 and TRBJ2-5; 13 nucleotides match TRBD2. This CDR3 region has 17 residues. Per the germline V gene, CDR1 is WSHSY and CDR2 is SAAADI. V trimming: 6 bases; J trimming: 2 bases; junction bases outside the gene matches: 9. The CDR3 loop reads CASRLTSGRSTQETQYF. CDR3 sequence (DNA): TGCGCCAGCAGACTGACTAGCGGGAGGTCCACACAAGAGACCCAGTACTTC.

The DNA for the CDR3 is TGTGCCAGCACTAGCGCACAGGGGGCCTACGAGCAGTACGTC. Its protein is CASTSAQGAYEQYV. The chain employs TRBV28 and TRBJ2-7, with 8 positions matching TRBD1. V dropped 7 bases and J dropped 2; count of bases not matched to a gene: 7. Germline-derived CDR1 and CDR2 are MDHEN and SYDVKM. The CDR3 has 14 residues.

The V and J genes are TRBV10-3 and TRBJ2-3; 11 nucleotides match TRBD2. Unmatched junction bases numbered 5, after V lost 7 bases and J lost 5 bases. The CDR3 has 14 residues. Germline V CDR1 and CDR2: ENHRY, SYGVKD. The CDR3 DNA reads TGTGCCATCACGGCTAGCGGGGGGTTAGATACGCAGTATTTT. This translates into CAITASGGLDTQYF.

The table lists this clone with a count of one. This chain joins TRBV6-1 and TRBJ1-3, with D unclear. The CDR3 covers 15 residues. The germline V gene has CDR1 MNHNS and CDR2 SASEGT. Trimming removed 6 bases at V and 1 base at J, with 13 bases between. CDR3 sequence reads: CASRIGVQSGNTIYF. In nucleotides, the CDR3 is TGTGCCAGCAGAATAGGAGTTCAATCTGGAAACACCATATATTTT.

V usage is TRBV6-4 and J usage is TRBJ2-1, with 11 bases identical to TRBD2. The CDR3 is 15 residues long. Losses at the gene ends were 4 bases for V and 7 bases for J; bases not matched to a gene: 6. The germline gives CDR1 MRHNA, CDR2 SNTAGT. The CDR3 nucleotides are TGTGCCAGCAGTGGTGGGACTAGCGGAGAAAATGAGCAGTTCTTC. It codes for CASSGGTSGENEQFF.

This chain uses TRBV11-3 with TRBJ2-2; 7 nucleotides align to TRBD2. The CDR3 spans 15 residues. Germline lookup yields CDR1 SGHNT and CDR2 YENEEA. The J segment lost 4 bases and the V segment lost 7 bases, leaving 9 bases of the junction unmatched. The CDR3 DNA reads TGTGCCAGCACCCGGGTGCGCGGGGGCACCGGGGAGCTGTTTTTT. Protein product: CASTRVRGGTGELFF.

This clone turned up a few times. The chain combines TRBV2 with TRBJ2-7, with 13 bases identical to TRBD2. CDR3 length equals 15 residues. The V and J ends lost 8 bases and 5 bases, in that order; junction bases with no gene match: 9. Germline V lookup: CDR1 SNHLY, CDR2 FYNNEI. CDR3 region: CASHQTSGRGNEQYV. The CDR3, as DNA: TGTGCCAGCCACCAAACTAGCGGGAGGGGGAACGAGCAGTACGTC.

The chain employs TRBV27 and TRBJ1-1, with D perhaps TRBD1 (6 bases). Between the trimmed V and J ends, which lost 3 bases and 0 bases, there was a span of 8 bases. Germline V lookup: CDR1 MNHEY, CDR2 SMNVEV (reference sequence). The CDR3 is made up of 14 amino acids. The CDR3 coding sequence is TGTGCCAGCAGTTTCAGGGGCATGAACACTGAAGCTTTCTTT. Translating it yields CASSFRGMNTEAFF.

The chain carries TRBV19 and TRBJ2-1; D is ambiguous. With 4 bases removed from V and 5 bases from J, the gap between germline ends came to 18 bases. The CDR3 totals 16 residues. The germline gives CDR1 LNHDA, CDR2 SQIVND (reference sequence). CDR3 amino acids: CASSTPRNRQNNEQFF. The CDR3 DNA is TGTGCCAGTAGTACCCCCCGCAACCGACAAAACAATGAGCAGTTCTTC.

This clone showed up just once. V usage is TRBV7-9 and J usage is TRBJ2-7; D gene unclear. Germline assignment: CDR1 SEHNR and CDR2 FQNEAQ (reference sequence). This CDR3 has 13 residues. V gave up 2 bases and J gave up 1 base, with 6 bases separating them. The CDR3 region is CASSLQVSYEQYF. CDR3 sequence (DNA): TGTGCCAGCAGCTTACAGGTATCCTACGAGCAGTACTTC.

V usage is TRBV28 and J usage is TRBJ1-2; D is unresolved. Trimming stripped 5 bases from V and 8 bases from J, with 15 bases between. Germline lookup yields CDR1 MDHEN and CDR2 SYDVKM. The CDR3 extends over 13 amino acids. The CDR3 nucleotides are TGTGCCAGCAGTGGCGTAGCCGACGGGGGCTACACCTTC. This encodes CASSGVADGGYTF.

This clone has a single count. The gene calls are TRBV30 and TRBJ2-2; 9 nucleotides align to TRBD2. J gave up 3 bases and V 2 bases, and 4 bases lay outside the gene matches. Germline loops: CDR1 GTSNPN, CDR2 SVGIG (reference sequence). This CDR3 has 15 residues. The CDR3, as DNA: TGTGCCTGGAGTAGGGCGGGAGGGGACACCGGGGAGCTGTTTTTT. It specifies CAWSRAGGDTGELFF. The full variable domain, completed using reference TRBV30 and TRBJ2-2, is SQTIHQWPATLVQPVGSPLSLECTVEGTSNPNLYWYRQAAGRGLQLLFYSVGIGQISSEVPQNLSASRPQDRQFILSSKKLLLSDSGFYLCAWSRAGGDTGELFFGEGSRLTVL.

V gene TRBV18 combines with J gene TRBJ2-3, with 7 bases identical to TRBD2. From germline, CDR1 is KGHSH and CDR2 LQKENI. The CDR3 extends over 15 amino acids. The V and J ends lost 4 bases and 0 bases, in that order; junction bases with no gene match: 4. The CDR3 bases are TGTGCCAGCTCACAGCGGGAAGTTAGCACAGATACGCAGTATTTT. It translates to CASSQREVSTDTQYF.

For this clone: The DNA is left out, because the CDR3 cannot be placed on it with certainty; the CDR3 is given as TCRdb lists it. CDR3 sequence reads: CASSFGGGTVYF. This chain connects TRBV7-2 to TRBJ2-3; the DNA was not compared with TRBD2, the D call given in the table. Germline V gives CDR1 SGHTA, CDR2 FQGNSA. The CDR3 sequence runs 12 residues, both termini included.

This clone appeared a single time. The CDR3 here is CASSQWGQRKNSGANVLTF. The CDR3 DNA sequence: TGCGCCAGCAGCCAATGGGGACAGCGGAAAAACTCTGGGGCCAACGTCCTGACTTTC. The chain carries TRBV4-1 and TRBJ2-6; 7 bases fit TRBD1. J lost 0 bases, V lost 2 bases, and 10 bases had no gene match. Germline V gene sequence: CDR1 MGHRA, CDR2 YSYEKL. The CDR3 sequence is 19 residues long.

The gene calls are TRBV28 and TRBJ2-3; 8 nucleotides match TRBD1. This CDR3 has 15 residues. In germline, CDR1 is MDHEN, CDR2 SYDVKM. V lost 6 bases, J lost 1 base, and 6 bases stayed unmatched. As DNA, the CDR3 is TGTGCCAGCAGGGCAGGGGGCGTCGGCACAGATACGCAGTATTTT. It yields the protein CASRAGGVGTDTQYF.

This chain links TRBV2 with TRBJ1-5; 12 bases fit TRBD1. This CDR3 region has 16 residues. V lost 6 bases to trimming and J lost 4 bases; unmatched junction nucleotides: 7. Germline assignment: CDR1 SNHLY and CDR2 FYNNEI. The CDR3 protein is CASSAGTGGTNQPQHF. CDR3 sequence (DNA): TGTGCCAGCAGCGCCGGGACAGGGGGCACGAATCAGCCCCAGCATTTT.

The chain carries TRBV10-3 and TRBJ2-2; D unresolved. This CDR3 spans 15 amino acids. CDR1 and CDR2 (germline): ENHRY, SYGVKD. V lost 6 bases and J 6 bases, leaving 17 bases between the germline ends. The CDR3: CAISPSGQWAGELFF. The CDR3 DNA reads TGTGCCATCAGCCCTTCGGGTCAGTGGGCCGGGGAGCTGTTTTTT.

This clone was recorded once. The chain couples TRBV5-6 to TRBJ1-2, with 12 bases identical to TRBD1. CDR1 and CDR2 (germline): SGHDT, YYEEEE. With V trimmed by 2 bases and J by 8 bases, 7 bases remained unmatched. This CDR3 has 15 residues. CDR3 protein: CASSFPGQGAAGYTF. The CDR3 nucleotides are TGTGCCAGCAGCTTTCCGGGACAGGGGGCTGCCGGCTACACCTTC.

The chain recombines TRBV28 with TRBJ2-7; 7 bases are a match to TRBD1. The CDR3 consists of 17 residues. The V and J ends lost 4 bases and 2 bases, in that order; junction bases with no gene match: 14. CDR1 MDHEN and CDR2 SYDVKM come from the germline V gene. CDR3 protein: CASSSPFRQGLTYEQYF. The CDR3 DNA reads as TGTGCCAGCAGTTCCCCGTTTCGACAGGGCTTAACCTACGAGCAGTACTTC.